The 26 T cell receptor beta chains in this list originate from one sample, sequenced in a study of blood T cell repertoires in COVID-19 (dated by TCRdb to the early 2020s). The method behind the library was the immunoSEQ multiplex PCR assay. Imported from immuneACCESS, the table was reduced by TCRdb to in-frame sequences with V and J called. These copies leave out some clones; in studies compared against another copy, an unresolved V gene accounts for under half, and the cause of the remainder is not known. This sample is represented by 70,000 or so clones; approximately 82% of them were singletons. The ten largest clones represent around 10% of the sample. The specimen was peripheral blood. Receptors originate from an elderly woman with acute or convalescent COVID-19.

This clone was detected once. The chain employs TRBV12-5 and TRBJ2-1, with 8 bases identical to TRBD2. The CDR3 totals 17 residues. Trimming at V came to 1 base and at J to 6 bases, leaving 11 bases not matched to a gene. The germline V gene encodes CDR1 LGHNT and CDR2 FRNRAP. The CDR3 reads CASGLGSGGSTSNEQFF. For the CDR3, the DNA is TGTGCTAGTGGTTTGGGCAGCGGGGGATCTACTAGCAATGAGCAGTTCTTC.

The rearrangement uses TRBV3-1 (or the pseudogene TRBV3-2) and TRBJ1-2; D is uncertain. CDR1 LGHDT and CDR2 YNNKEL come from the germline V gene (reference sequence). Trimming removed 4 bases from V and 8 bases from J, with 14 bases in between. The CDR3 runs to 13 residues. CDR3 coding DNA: TGTGCCAGCAGCCTAAGGTTGGCCGGGGGCTACACCTTC. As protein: CASSLRLAGGYTF.

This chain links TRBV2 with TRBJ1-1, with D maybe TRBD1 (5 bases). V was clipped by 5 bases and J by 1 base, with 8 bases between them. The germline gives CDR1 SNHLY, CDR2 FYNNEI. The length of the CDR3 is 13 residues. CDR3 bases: TGTGCCAGCAGTACCGACAGGAACACTGAAGCTTTCTTT. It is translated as CASSTDRNTEAFF.

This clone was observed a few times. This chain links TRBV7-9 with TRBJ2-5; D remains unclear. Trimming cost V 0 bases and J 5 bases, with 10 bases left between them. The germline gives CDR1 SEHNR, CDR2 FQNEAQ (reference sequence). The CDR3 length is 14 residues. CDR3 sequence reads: CASSLAQAGETQYF. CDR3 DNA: TGTGCCAGCAGCTTAGCGCAGGCTGGGGAGACCCAGTACTTC.

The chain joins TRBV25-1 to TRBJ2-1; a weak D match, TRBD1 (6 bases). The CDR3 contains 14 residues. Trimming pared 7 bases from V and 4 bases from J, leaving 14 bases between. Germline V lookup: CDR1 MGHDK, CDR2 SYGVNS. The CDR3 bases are TGTGCCAGCAATTCCCAACAGGGTTACAATGAGCAGTTCTTC. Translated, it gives CASNSQQGYNEQFF.

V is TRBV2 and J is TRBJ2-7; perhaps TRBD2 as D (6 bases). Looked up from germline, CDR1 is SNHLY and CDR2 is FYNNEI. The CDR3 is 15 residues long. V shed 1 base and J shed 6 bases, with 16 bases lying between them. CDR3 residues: CASSEEDPGVSEQYF. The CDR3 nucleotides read TGTGCCAGCAGTGAAGAAGACCCGGGAGTCAGCGAGCAGTACTTC.

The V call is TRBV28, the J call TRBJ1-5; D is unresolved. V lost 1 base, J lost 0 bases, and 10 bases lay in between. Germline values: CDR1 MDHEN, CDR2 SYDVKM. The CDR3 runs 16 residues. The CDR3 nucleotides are TGTGCCAGCAGTTTATTTACCGGGGTTAGCAATCAGCCCCAGCATTTT. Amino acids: CASSLFTGVSNQPQHF.

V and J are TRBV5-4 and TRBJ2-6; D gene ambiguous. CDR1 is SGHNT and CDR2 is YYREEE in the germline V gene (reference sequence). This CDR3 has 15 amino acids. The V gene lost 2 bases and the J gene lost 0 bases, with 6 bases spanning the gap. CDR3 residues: CASSLPGSGANVLTF. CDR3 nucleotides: TGTGCCAGCAGCTTACCCGGCTCTGGGGCCAACGTCCTGACTTTC.

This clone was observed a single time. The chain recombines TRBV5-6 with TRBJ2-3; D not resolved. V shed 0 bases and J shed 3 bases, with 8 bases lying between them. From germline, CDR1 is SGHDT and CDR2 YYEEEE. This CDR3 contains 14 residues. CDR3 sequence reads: CASSLVSRTDTQYF. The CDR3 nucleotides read TGTGCCAGCAGCTTGGTTTCTAGAACAGATACGCAGTATTTT. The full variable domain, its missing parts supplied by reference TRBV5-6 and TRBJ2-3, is DAGVTQSPTHLIKTRGQQVTLRCSPKSGHDTVSWYQQALGQGPQFIFQYYEEEERQRGNFPDRFSGHQFPNYSSELNVNALLLGDSALYLCASSLVSRTDTQYFGPGTRLTVL.

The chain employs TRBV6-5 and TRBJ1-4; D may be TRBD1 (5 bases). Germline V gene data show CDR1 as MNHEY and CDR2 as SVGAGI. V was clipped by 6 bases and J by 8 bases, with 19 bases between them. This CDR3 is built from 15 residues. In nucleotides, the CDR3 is TGTGCCAGCAGCCAGAGGGGAGGATTTACGGAAAAACTGTTTTTT. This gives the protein CASSQRGGFTEKLFF.

The CDR3 nucleotides read TGTGCCAGCAGTTTCAACAGCTATGGCTACACCTTC. Encoded protein: CASSFNSYGYTF. J is TRBJ1-2 and V is TRBV12-3 or TRBV12-4; no definite D call. The CDR3 extends over 12 amino acids. V shed 3 bases and J shed 4 bases, with 6 bases lying between them.

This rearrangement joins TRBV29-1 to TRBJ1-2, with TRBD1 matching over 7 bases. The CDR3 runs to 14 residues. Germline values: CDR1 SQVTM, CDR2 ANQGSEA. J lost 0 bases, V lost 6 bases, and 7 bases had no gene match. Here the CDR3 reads CSVARTGSNYGYTF. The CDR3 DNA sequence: TGCAGCGTCGCCCGGACAGGATCTAACTATGGCTACACCTTC.

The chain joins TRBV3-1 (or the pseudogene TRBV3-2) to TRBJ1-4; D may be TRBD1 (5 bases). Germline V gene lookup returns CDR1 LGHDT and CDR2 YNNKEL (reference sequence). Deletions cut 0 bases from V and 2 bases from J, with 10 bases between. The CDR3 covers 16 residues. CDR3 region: CASSQEARGTNEKLFF. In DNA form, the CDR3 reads TGTGCCAGCAGCCAAGAGGCCCGGGGGACTAATGAAAAACTGTTTTTT.

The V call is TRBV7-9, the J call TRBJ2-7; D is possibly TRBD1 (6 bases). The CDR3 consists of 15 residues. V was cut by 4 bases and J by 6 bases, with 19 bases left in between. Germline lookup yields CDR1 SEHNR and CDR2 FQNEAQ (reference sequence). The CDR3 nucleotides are TGTGCCAGCAGCTCGCCGACAGGCTCAGGCCGCGAGCAGTACTTC. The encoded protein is CASSSPTGSGREQYF. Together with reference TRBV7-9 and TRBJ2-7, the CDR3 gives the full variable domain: DTGVSQNPRHKITKRGQNVTFRCDPISEHNRLYWYRQTLGQGPEFLTYFQNEAQLEKSRLLSDRFSAERPKGSFSTLEIQRTEQGDSAMYLCASSSPTGSGREQYFGPGTRLTVT.

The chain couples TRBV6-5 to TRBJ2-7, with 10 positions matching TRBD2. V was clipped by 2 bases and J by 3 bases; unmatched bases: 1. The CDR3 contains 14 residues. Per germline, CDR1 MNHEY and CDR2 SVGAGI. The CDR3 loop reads CASSYSGGVYEQYF. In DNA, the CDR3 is TGTGCCAGCAGTTACAGCGGGGGGGTCTACGAGCAGTACTTC.

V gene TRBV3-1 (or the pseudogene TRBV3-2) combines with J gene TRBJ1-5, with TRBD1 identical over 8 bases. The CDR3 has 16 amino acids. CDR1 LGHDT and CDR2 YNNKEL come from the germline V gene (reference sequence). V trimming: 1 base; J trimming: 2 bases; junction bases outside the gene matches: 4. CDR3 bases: TGTGCCAGCAGCCAAGGGGACAGGAATCGCAATCAGCCCCAGCATTTT. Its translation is CASSQGDRNRNQPQHF.

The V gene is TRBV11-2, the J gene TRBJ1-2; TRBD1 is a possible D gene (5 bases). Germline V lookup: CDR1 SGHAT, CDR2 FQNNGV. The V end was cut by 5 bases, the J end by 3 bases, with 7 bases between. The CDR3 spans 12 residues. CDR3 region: CASSPGYYGYTF. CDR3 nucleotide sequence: TGTGCCAGCAGCCCAGGGTACTATGGCTACACCTTC.

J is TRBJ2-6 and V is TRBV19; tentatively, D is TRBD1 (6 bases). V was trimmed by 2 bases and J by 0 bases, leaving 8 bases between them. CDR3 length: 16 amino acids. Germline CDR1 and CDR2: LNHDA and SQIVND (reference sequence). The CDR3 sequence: CASSILRGSGANVLTF. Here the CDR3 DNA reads TGTGCCAGTAGTATACTCAGGGGCTCTGGGGCCAACGTCCTGACTTTC.

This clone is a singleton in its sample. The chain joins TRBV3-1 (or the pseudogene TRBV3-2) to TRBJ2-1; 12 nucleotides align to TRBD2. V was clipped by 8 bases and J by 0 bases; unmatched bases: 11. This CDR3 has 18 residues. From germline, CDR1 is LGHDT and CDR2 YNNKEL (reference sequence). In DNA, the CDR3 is TGTGCCAGCGGCTTAGGGCTAGCGGGGGGGAGCTCCTACAATGAGCAGTTCTTC. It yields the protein CASGLGLAGGSSYNEQFF.

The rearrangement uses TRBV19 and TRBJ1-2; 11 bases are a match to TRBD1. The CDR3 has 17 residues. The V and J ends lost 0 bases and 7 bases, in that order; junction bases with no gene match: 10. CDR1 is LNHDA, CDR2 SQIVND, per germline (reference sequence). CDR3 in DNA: TGTGCCAGTAGTATAGATTCCTCGGACAGGGGGCGCGGTGGCTACACCTTC. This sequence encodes CASSIDSSDRGRGGYTF. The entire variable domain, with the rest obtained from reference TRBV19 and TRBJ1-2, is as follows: DGGITQSPKYLFRKEGQNVTLSCEQNLNHDAMYWYRQDPGQGLRLIYYSQIVNDFQKGDIAEGYSVSREKKESFPLTVTSAQKNPTAFYLCASSIDSSDRGRGGYTFGSGTRLTVV.

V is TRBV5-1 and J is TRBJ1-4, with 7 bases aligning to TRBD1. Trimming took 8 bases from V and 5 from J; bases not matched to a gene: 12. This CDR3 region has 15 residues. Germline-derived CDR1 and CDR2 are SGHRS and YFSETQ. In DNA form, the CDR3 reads TGCGCCAGTCGTACCGAGGGGGCAAGCAATGAAAAACTGTTTTTT. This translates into CASRTEGASNEKLFF.

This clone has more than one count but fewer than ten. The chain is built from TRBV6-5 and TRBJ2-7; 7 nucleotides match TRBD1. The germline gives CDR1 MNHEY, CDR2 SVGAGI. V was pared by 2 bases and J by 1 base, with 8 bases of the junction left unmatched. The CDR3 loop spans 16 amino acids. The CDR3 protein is CASSYVSAGGSYEQYF. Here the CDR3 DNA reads TGTGCCAGCAGTTACGTCTCGGCAGGGGGATCCTACGAGCAGTACTTC.

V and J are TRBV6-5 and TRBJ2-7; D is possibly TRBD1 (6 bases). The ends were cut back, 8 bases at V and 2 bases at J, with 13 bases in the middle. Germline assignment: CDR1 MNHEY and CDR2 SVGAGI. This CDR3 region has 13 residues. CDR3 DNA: TGTGCCAGCGGTCAGACAGGCCCCTACGAGCAGTACTTC. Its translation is CASGQTGPYEQYF.

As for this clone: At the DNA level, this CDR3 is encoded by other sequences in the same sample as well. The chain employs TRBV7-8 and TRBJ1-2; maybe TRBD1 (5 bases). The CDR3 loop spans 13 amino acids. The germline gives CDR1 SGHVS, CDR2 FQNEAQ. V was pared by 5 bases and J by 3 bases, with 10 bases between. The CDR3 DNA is TGTGCCAGCAGCCTGACGGGGGACTATGGCTACACCTTC. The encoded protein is CASSLTGDYGYTF.

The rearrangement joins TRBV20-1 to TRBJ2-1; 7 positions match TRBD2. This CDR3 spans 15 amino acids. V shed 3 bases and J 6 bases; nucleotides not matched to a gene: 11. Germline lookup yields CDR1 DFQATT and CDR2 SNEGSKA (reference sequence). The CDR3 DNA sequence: TGCAGTGCTAGTGCTCCGGGACTAAGGGCCAATGAGCAGTTCTTC. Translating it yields CSASAPGLRANEQFF.

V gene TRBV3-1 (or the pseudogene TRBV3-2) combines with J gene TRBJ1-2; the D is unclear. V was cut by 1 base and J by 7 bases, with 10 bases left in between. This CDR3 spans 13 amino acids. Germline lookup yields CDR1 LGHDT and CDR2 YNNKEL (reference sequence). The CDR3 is CASSQGGAGGYTF. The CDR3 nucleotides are TGTGCCAGCAGCCAAGGAGGCGCGGGTGGCTACACCTTC.